The TCR beta chain described here comes from a study of T cell responses to AZD1222 COVID-19 vaccine. Profiled with immunoSEQ multiplex PCR; TCRdb holds only in-frame clones, not every one. The repertoire consists of roughly 120,000 clones, with 88% occurring once and the leading ten covering 2% to 3%. The study's findings and limits: Among the donors, most were white British and more were female, and clonal diversity was possibly underestimated. The span of vaccine-associated CD4 TCRs extended across spike, with dominance at 160-218 and 743-854.

This CDR3 region has 13 residues. Trimming pared 4 bases from V and 10 bases from J, leaving 16 bases between. Details on this clone: Its antigen is unidentified.

Sequenced material: peripheral blood, taken on day 0 of AZD1222 vaccination. The chain recombines TRBV12-3 or TRBV12-4 with TRBJ2-5, with D perhaps given as TRBD1 or TRBD2 (5 bases each). This clonotype was sampled from an adult in good health. DNA for the CDR3: TGTGCCAGCAGTTCCGATCGGGGCCTGAGCCAGTACTTC. It specifies CASSSDRGLSQYF.